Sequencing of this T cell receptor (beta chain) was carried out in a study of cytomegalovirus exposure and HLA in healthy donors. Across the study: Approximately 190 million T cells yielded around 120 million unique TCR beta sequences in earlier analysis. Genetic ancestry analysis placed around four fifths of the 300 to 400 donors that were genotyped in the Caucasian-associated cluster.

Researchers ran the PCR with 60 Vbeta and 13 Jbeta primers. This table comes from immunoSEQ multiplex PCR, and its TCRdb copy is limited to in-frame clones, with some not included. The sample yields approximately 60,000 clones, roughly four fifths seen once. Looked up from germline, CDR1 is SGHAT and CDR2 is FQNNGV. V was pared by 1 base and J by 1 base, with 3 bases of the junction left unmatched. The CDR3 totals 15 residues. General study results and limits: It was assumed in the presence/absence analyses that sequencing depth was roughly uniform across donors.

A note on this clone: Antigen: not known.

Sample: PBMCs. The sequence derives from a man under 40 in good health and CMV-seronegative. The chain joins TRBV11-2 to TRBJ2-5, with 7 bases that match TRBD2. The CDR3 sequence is CASSLGGGSQETQYF. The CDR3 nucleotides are TGTGCCAGCAGCTTAGGGGGGGGTAGCCAAGAGACCCAGTACTTC.